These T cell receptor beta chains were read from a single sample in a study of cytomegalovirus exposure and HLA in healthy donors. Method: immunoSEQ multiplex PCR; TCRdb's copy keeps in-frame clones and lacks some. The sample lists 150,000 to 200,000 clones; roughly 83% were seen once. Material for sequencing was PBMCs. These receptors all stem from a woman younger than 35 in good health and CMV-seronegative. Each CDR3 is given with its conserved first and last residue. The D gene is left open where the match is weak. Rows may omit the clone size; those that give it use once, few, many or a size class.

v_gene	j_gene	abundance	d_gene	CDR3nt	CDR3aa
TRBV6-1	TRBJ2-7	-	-	TGTGCCAGCAGGGCAGGATCGATCTACGAGCAGTACTTC	CASRAGSIYEQYF
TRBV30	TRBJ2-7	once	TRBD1	TGTGCCTGGAGTGTACATAAGGGACAGACTTCACCTTCTGTGCAGTACTTC	CAWSVHKGQTSPSVQYF
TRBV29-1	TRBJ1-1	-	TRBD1	TGCAGCTCCTCGGGGGGACAGGGGAACACTGAAGCTTTCTTT	CSSSGGQGNTEAFF
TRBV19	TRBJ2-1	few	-	TGTGCCAGTAGTGTCCAGCGGTCCCAGTTCTTC	CASSVQRSQFF
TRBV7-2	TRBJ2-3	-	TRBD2	TGTGCCAGCAGCTCCCGACTAGCGGTGAGGGCTACGCAGTATTTT	CASSSRLAVRATQYF
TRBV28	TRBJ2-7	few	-	TGTGCCAGCAGTTCCAGTGCCTACGAGCAGTACTTC	CASSSSAYEQYF
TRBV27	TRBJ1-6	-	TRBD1	TGTGCCAGCAGCCTGCGGGGACAGGGAATTTCACCCCTCCACTTT	CASSLRGQGISPLHF
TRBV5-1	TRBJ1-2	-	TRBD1	TGCGCCAGCAGCTTGGGAGGGGGCCAATTTTATGGCTACACCTTC	CASSLGGGQFYGYTF
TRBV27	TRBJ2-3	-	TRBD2	TGTGCCAGCAGACCGCTAGCGGGAGGACAACAGTACACAGATACGCAGTATTTT	CASRPLAGGQQYTDTQYF
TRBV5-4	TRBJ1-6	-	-	TGTGCCAGCAGCTCGCCGACAGACCCCAATTCACCCCTCCACTTT	CASSSPTDPNSPLHF
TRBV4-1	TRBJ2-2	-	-	TGCGCCAGCAGCCAACCGAGGACAGCCACCGGGGAGCTGTTTTTT	CASSQPRTATGELFF
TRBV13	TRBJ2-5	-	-	TGTGCCAGCAGCTTATTTAAGATGGGGCCAGAGACCCAGTACTTC	CASSLFKMGPETQYF
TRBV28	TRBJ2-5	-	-	TGTGCCAGCAGTTTACGTGCGTACCAAGAGACCCAGTACTTC	CASSLRAYQETQYF
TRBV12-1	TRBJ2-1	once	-	TGTGCCAGCAGCTTTGATTCATTCGGAGTAGCGGACAACAATGAGCAGTTCTTC	CASSFDSFGVADNNEQFF
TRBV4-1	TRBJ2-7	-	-	TGCGCCAGCAGCCAAGAGTTAGCCTCCTACTACGAGCAGTACTTC	CASSQELASYYEQYF
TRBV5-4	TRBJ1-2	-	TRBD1	TGTGCCAGCAGCTGGGGGACAGACTATGGCTACACCTTC	CASSWGTDYGYTF
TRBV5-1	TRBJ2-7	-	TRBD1	TGCGCCAGCAGCTTAACCCTGGGACAGGGGGGTGAGCAGTACTTC	CASSLTLGQGGEQYF
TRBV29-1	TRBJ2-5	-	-	TGCAGCGTTGCAGGGAACCAAGAGACCCAGTACTTC	CSVAGNQETQYF
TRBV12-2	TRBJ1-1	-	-	TGTGCAAGTCGCTCAAGAGAACCGGGAAACACTGAAGCTTTCTTT	CASRSREPGNTEAFF
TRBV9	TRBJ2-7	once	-	TGTGCCAGCAGCGTAGAGGTACAGGGATTCGAGCAGTACTTC	CASSVEVQGFEQYF
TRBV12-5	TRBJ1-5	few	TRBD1	TGTGCTAGTGGTTTGACAGACAAGGGGACAGGGTCAGGAGCTGGCAATCAGCCCCAGCATTTT	CASGLTDKGTGSGAGNQPQHF
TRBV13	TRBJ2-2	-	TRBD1	TGTGCCAGCAGCTCTAATGGGGGACAGGGGAACGGGGAGCTGTTTTTT	CASSSNGGQGNGELFF
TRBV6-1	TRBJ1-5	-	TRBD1	TGTGCCAGCACGAGGACAGGGGAGGGCAATCAGCCCCAGCATTTT	CASTRTGEGNQPQHF
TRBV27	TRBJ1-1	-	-	TGTGCCAGCAGTCTAATATCGGGATCGGCAAACACTGAAGCTTTCTTT	CASSLISGSANTEAFF
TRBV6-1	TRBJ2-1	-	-	TGTGCCAGCAGTGAGAATTTGAGAGAAGAGCAGTTCTTC	CASSENLREEQFF
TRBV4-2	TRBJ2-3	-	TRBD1	TGTGCCAGCAGCCCGCGAGGACAGGCGGCAGGGGATACGCAGTATTTT	CASSPRGQAAGDTQYF
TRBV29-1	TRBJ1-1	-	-	TGCAGCGTTGACGAGAAGAACACTGAAGCTTTCTTT	CSVDEKNTEAFF
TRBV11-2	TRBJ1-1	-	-	TGTGCCAGCAGCTTAAGCACGAGGGGGACTGAAGCTTTCTTT	CASSLSTRGTEAFF
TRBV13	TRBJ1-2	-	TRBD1	TGTGCCAGCAGCTTAGAGGACAGGAACTATGGCTACACCTTC	CASSLEDRNYGYTF
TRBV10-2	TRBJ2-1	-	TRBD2	TGCGCCAGCAGTGGGGGCAGGGAGGGGCTCTACAATGAGCAGTTCTTC	CASSGGREGLYNEQFF
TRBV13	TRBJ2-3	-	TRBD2	TGTGCCAGCAGGCTGTTAGCGGGGGGGCCAGATACGCAGTATTTT	CASRLLAGGPDTQYF
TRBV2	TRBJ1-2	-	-	TGTGCCAGCAGTGAAGGGGCAGGCAAAGCTAACTATGGCTACACCTTC	CASSEGAGKANYGYTF
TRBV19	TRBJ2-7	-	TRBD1	TGTGCCAGTAGTATTTTGGGACAGGAGCAGTACTTC	CASSILGQEQYF
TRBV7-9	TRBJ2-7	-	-	TGTGCCAGCACCTTAAGCCCATTTGCCTACGAGCAGTACTTC	CASTLSPFAYEQYF
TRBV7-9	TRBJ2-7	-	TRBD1	TGTGCCAGCAGCTCGCCGGGGACAGGGGTCTACGAGCAGTACTTC	CASSSPGTGVYEQYF
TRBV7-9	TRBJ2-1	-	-	TGTGCCAGCAGCTTACCTACAGTCGACCAGTTCTTC	CASSLPTVDQFF